These T cell receptor beta chains were read from a single sample in a study of OX40 agonist ivuxolimab in advanced cancers. TCRdb's table, derived via immunoSEQ multiplex PCR, lists solely in-frame clones and lacks some. The profile shows 55,000 to 65,000 clones, approximately 91% of them singletons. Sequences were derived from CD4+ or CD8+ T cells sorted from blood, sampled in a trial of the OX40 agonist ivuxolimab. Receptors originate from an adult with an advanced solid tumor such as melanoma, head and neck, liver or kidney cancer. Each CDR3 is given with its conserved first and last residue. D genes are given only for firm matches.

>TRBV6-4|TRBJ2-3|-
CASSDPPSLAQYF
TGTGCCAGCAGTGACCCCCCGTCTCTAGCGCAGTATTTT
>TRBV5-1|TRBJ2-3|-
CASSSGQASSLDTQYF
TGCGCCAGCAGCTCCGGCCAGGCGTCTAGCTTAGATACGCAGTATTTT
>TRBV19|TRBJ2-3|-
CASSASTDTQYF
TGTGCCAGTAGTGCTAGCACAGATACGCAGTATTTT
>TRBV18|TRBJ2-3|-
CASSPSDTDTQYF
TGTGCCAGCTCACCCTCCGACACAGATACGCAGTATTTT
>TRBV9|TRBJ1-1|TRBD1
CASSARPDRDTEAFF
TGTGCCAGCAGCGCCCGCCCAGACAGGGACACTGAAGCTTTCTTT
>TRBV7-9|TRBJ1-3|-
CASSRQLPSGNTIYF
TGTGCCAGCAGCCGACAGTTACCCTCTGGAAACACCATATATTTT
>TRBV5-1|TRBJ2-2|-
CASSSGLNTGELFF
TGCGCCAGCAGTTCGGGACTGAACACCGGGGAGCTGTTTTTT
>TRBV4-2|TRBJ2-7|TRBD2
CASSRESGSRDEQYF
TGTGCCAGCAGCCGAGAGAGCGGGAGTCGGGACGAGCAGTACTTC
>TRBV7-8|TRBJ2-1|TRBD2
CASSRWGLAYQNEQFF
TGTGCCAGCAGCCGTTGGGGACTAGCCTACCAAAATGAGCAGTTCTTC
>TRBV5-6|TRBJ2-3|-
CASSLLQTSTDTQYF
TGTGCCAGCAGTCTCCTTCAGACTAGCACAGATACGCAGTATTTT
>TRBV28|TRBJ1-5|TRBD1
CASNPTGTTKNQPQHF
TGTGCCAGCAACCCGACAGGGACTACAAAAAATCAGCCCCAGCATTTT
>TRBV6-6|TRBJ2-7|TRBD2
CASSQTGTSGSEQYF
TGTGCCAGCAGCCAGACCGGGACTAGCGGGAGCGAGCAGTACTTC
>TRBV9|TRBJ1-1|-
CASSVGVGTGEAFF
TGTGCCAGCAGCGTAGGGGTAGGCACCGGTGAAGCTTTCTTT
>TRBV28|TRBJ2-5|TRBD1
CASSLWTGTKRPPYF
TGTGCCAGCAGTTTATGGACAGGGACCAAGAGACCTCCCTACTTC
>TRBV5-1|TRBJ2-7|TRBD1
CASSLQGQGYEQYF
TGCGCCAGCAGCTTGCAGGGACAGGGCTACGAGCAGTACTTC
>TRBV27|TRBJ2-7|-
CASSPPELYEQYF
TGTGCCAGCAGTCCCCCTGAGCTATACGAGCAGTACTTC
>TRBV28|TRBJ1-2|-
CASATALDYGYTF
TGTGCCAGCGCCACAGCCTTGGACTATGGCTACACCTTC
>TRBV5-1|TRBJ1-2|-
CASSLGLGGIYGYTF
TGCGCCAGCAGCTTGGGCTTAGGGGGAATCTATGGCTACACCTTC
>TRBV29-1|TRBJ2-5|-
CSVESQETQYF
TGCAGCGTTGAGAGCCAAGAGACCCAGTACTTC
>TRBV19|TRBJ2-5|-
CASTPRGGLGRETQYF
TGTGCCAGTACCCCACGAGGCGGCCTAGGGAGGGAGACCCAGTACTTC
>TRBV18|TRBJ2-7|-
CASSPPPGSRAIYEQYF
TGTGCCAGCTCACCACCGCCAGGGTCCAGGGCTATTTACGAGCAGTACTTC
>TRBV28|TRBJ1-3|-
CASSLQGPGNTIYF
TGTGCCAGCAGTTTACAGGGGCCTGGAAACACCATATATTTT
>TRBV28|TRBJ2-1|TRBD2
CASSLVGRALNGQFF
TGTGCCAGCAGTTTAGTCGGGAGGGCCCTTAATGGGCAGTTCTTC
>TRBV11-2|TRBJ1-4|TRBD1
CASSQGTGVEKLFF
TGTGCCAGCAGCCAAGGGACAGGGGTGGAAAAACTGTTTTTT
>TRBV9|TRBJ2-2|TRBD2
CASSVEVSGLAGTGELFF
TGTGCCAGCAGCGTAGAGGTTTCGGGACTAGCGGGCACCGGGGAGCTGTTTTTT
>TRBV5-4|TRBJ2-1|-
CASSLAFSYNEQFF
TGTGCCAGCAGCTTGGCGTTCTCCTACAATGAGCAGTTCTTC
>TRBV7-2|TRBJ1-5|-
CASSPQGRSNQPQHF
TGTGCCAGCAGCCCCCAGGGGAGATCCAATCAGCCCCAGCATTTT
>TRBV9|TRBJ1-1|TRBD1
CASSPREGTETMNTEAFF
TGTGCCAGCAGCCCCCGGGAGGGGACAGAAACCATGAACACTGAAGCTTTCTTT
>TRBV10-3|TRBJ2-4|-
CAISELAKNIQYF
TGTGCCATCAGTGAGTTAGCCAAAAACATTCAGTACTTC
>TRBV28|TRBJ2-1|-
CASSFNPPGEQFF
TGTGCCAGCAGTTTTAATCCGCCGGGTGAGCAGTTCTTC
>TRBV7-9|TRBJ1-1|-
CASSLGDEAFF
TGTGCCAGCAGCTTAGGGGACGAAGCTTTCTTT
>TRBV5-6|TRBJ2-7|-
CASRPLGQGSYEQYF
TGTGCCAGCCGACCTTTGGGACAAGGATCCTACGAGCAGTACTTC
>TRBV7-8|TRBJ1-4|-
CASSTRRATNEKLFF
TGTGCCAGCAGCACAAGACGGGCAACTAATGAAAAACTGTTTTTT
>TRBV7-6|TRBJ2-1|TRBD1
CASSLSVGGDRYNEQFF
TGTGCCAGCAGCTTGTCCGTCGGTGGGGACAGGTACAATGAGCAGTTCTTC
>TRBV7-8|TRBJ2-5|-
CASSLDTRQTQYF
TGTGCCAGCAGCTTAGATACCCGACAGACCCAGTACTTC
>TRBV5-4|TRBJ2-7|TRBD2
CASSMTSGPYWEQYF
TGTGCCAGCAGCATGACTAGCGGTCCTTACTGGGAGCAGTACTTC
>TRBV28|TRBJ1-5|-
CASNSLVRERPQHF
TGTGCCAGCAACTCTCTCGTGCGGGAGCGGCCCCAGCATTTT
>TRBV11-2|TRBJ2-1|-
CASSLVPAVLYNEQFF
TGTGCCAGCAGCTTGGTGCCAGCGGTTCTCTACAATGAGCAGTTCTTC
>TRBV19|TRBJ2-7|TRBD1
CASSRNRGAYEQYF
TGTGCCAGTAGCCGTAACAGGGGAGCCTACGAGCAGTACTTC
>TRBV12-1|TRBJ2-2|-
CASSFVAPTGTSGRRTGELFF
TGTGCCAGCAGCTTTGTAGCCCCGACCGGGACTAGCGGGAGGAGGACCGGGGAGCTGTTTTTT
>TRBV9|TRBJ1-1|-
CASGVQTNTEAFF
TGTGCCAGCGGGGTCCAGACAAACACTGAAGCTTTCTTT
>TRBV7-3|TRBJ1-1|-
CASSLEVVMNTEAFF
TGTGCCAGCAGCTTAGAGGTAGTCATGAACACTGAAGCTTTCTTT
>TRBV27|TRBJ2-5|-
CASSFSRRGETQYF
TGTGCCAGCAGTTTTTCTAGGAGAGGCGAGACCCAGTACTTC
>TRBV4-3|TRBJ2-7|-
CASSQDLSYYEQYF
TGCGCCAGCAGCCAAGATCTGTCTTATTACGAGCAGTACTTC